The 17 T cell receptor beta chains listed next were all sequenced from one sample in a study of T-cell memory formation after mild COVID-19. One entry per CDR3 protein, called by TCRdb with MiXCR from the 5' RACE reads. The table lists around 250,000 distinct CDR3 sequences, over 15% of them singletons. The material sequenced was PBMCs or a T cell subset sorted from them (not recorded which). These TCRs come from a man aged 18 to 30 who had mild COVID-19 (a few samples of this study predate the infection). Cell type and time point are not known.

This clonotype was detected a few times. V gene TRBV5-1 combines with J gene TRBJ1-6; weak D call: TRBD1 (6 bases). Per germline, CDR1 SGHRS and CDR2 YFSETQ. Trimming left V 3 bases short and J 0 bases short, with 13 bases between. CDR3 length: 17 amino acids. This chain's CDR3 is CASSSQGPSSYNSPLHF. The CDR3 nucleotides read TGCGCCAGCAGCTCACAGGGACCCAGCTCCTATAATTCACCCCTCCACTTT.

This clonotype was counted a few times. The CDR3 bases are TGTGCCAGCAGCTTCGGGAGAGCGGGGCACTCCTACAATGAGCAGTTCTTC. It codes for CASSFGRAGHSYNEQFF. The gene calls are TRBV13 and TRBJ2-1; 7 bases fit TRBD2. Germline CDR1 reads PRHDT; CDR2 reads FYEKMQ (reference sequence). CDR3 size: 17 residues. V lost 3 bases, J lost 0 bases, and 8 bases stayed unmatched.

As regards this clonotype: This may be a read error: a much more frequent sequence differs by one nucleotide. J is TRBJ1-6 and V is TRBV28; a possible D gene is TRBD1 (5 bases). The V end was cut by 4 bases, the J end by 7 bases, with 8 bases between. The CDR3 is 13 residues long. CDR1 is MDHEN and CDR2 is SYDVKM in the germline V gene. The CDR3 DNA is TGTGCCAGCAGTTCGCGACAGAATTCACCCCTCCACTTT. Amino acids: CASSSRQNSPLHF.

V is TRBV2 and J is TRBJ2-2; 7 bases align to TRBD2. In germline, CDR1 is SNHLY, CDR2 FYNNEI. CDR3 length equals 16 residues. The J segment lost 6 bases and the V segment lost 7 bases, leaving 14 bases of the junction unmatched. In DNA, the CDR3 is TGTGCCAGCACCCTCCGGCGGAGGGGAGGGGCCGGGGAGCTGTTTTTT. Translated, it gives CASTLRRRGGAGELFF.

This clonotype was counted between two and nine times. V is TRBV4-3 and J is TRBJ2-5; possible D gene TRBD1, 6 bases. In germline, CDR1 is LGHNA, CDR2 YSLEER. V was trimmed by 3 bases and J by 2 bases, leaving 10 bases between them. CDR3 length: 14 residues. CDR3 coding DNA: TGCGCCAGCAGCCATGACAGGCTACAAGAGACCCAGTACTTC. It codes for CASSHDRLQETQYF.

This sequence joins TRBV28 and TRBJ2-7; unclear D gene. V lost 6 bases, J lost 2 bases, and 8 bases lay in between. The CDR3 length is 12 residues. CDR1 MDHEN and CDR2 SYDVKM come from the germline V gene. The CDR3, as DNA: TGTGCCAGCAGAACAGAGACCTACGAGCAGTACGTC. Translation: CASRTETYEQYV.

The chain uses TRBV6-6 and TRBJ1-5; no clear D. Looked up from germline, CDR1 is MNHNY and CDR2 is SVGAGI (reference sequence). The CDR3 is 13 amino acids. Trimming took 4 bases from V and 5 from J, leaving 9 bases between them. CDR3 amino acids: CASSSFRDQPQHF. The CDR3 DNA is TGTGCCAGCAGTTCGTTCCGGGATCAGCCCCAGCATTTT.

This clonotype was seen more than once but under ten times. The V gene is TRBV20-1, the J gene TRBJ1-1; 8 nucleotides align to TRBD1. Germline trimming cut 1 base from V and 4 bases from J; bases unmatched to any gene: 5. Per germline, CDR1 DFQATT and CDR2 SNEGSKA (reference sequence). CDR3 size: 14 residues. The CDR3 sequence is CSARGTGSLTEAFF. The CDR3 region has the DNA TGCAGTGCTAGAGGGACAGGGAGTCTCACTGAAGCTTTCTTT.

The sample holds a few counts of this clonotype. DNA for the CDR3: TGTGCCAGCAGTTTAGAACAGGGCGGTGGCTACACCTTC. Its translation is CASSLEQGGGYTF. This chain uses TRBV6-6 with TRBJ1-2; the D gene is possibly TRBD1 (6 bases). Trimming shortened V by 4 bases and J by 7 bases, and 13 bases separated the two germline ends. The CDR3 loop spans 13 amino acids. In germline, CDR1 is MNHNY, CDR2 SVGAGI (reference sequence).

Only a few counts were recorded for this clonotype. The rearrangement uses TRBV5-1 and TRBJ2-3; 7 bases are a match to TRBD1. The germline V gene encodes CDR1 SGHRS and CDR2 YFSETQ. V shed 1 base, J shed 9 bases, and the junction held 8 bases outside the gene matches. This CDR3 has 14 amino acids. Here the CDR3 reads CASSLSGARGTQYF. The CDR3 nucleotides read TGCGCCAGCAGCTTGTCCGGGGCCAGGGGGACGCAGTATTTT.

This clonotype has just a few counts. The chain couples TRBV3-1 to TRBJ2-3; the D is unclear. The CDR3 has 12 amino acids. CDR1 is LGHDT, CDR2 YNNKEL, per germline (reference sequence). V gave up 8 bases and J gave up 2 bases, with 8 bases separating them. The CDR3 loop is CASFGNTDTQYF. The CDR3 DNA reads as TGTGCCAGCTTTGGGAACACAGATACGCAGTATTTT.

The chain couples TRBV28 to TRBJ2-3; D is perhaps TRBD1 or TRBD2 (5 bases each). V lost 10 bases and J lost 3, with 17 bases in between. Germline CDR1 MDHEN, CDR2 SYDVKM. The length of the CDR3 is 14 residues. CDR3 DNA sequence: TGTGCCACCTCCGGGACCCAGGGTACAGATACGCAGTATTTT. It specifies CATSGTQGTDTQYF. Complete variable domain (other parts from reference TRBV28 and TRBJ2-3): DVKVTQSSRYLVKRTGEKVFLECVQDMDHENMFWYRQDPGLGLRLIYFSYDVKMKEKGDIPEGYSVSREKKERFSLILESASTNQTSMYLCATSGTQGTDTQYFGPGTRLTVL.

The V and J genes are TRBV28 and TRBJ1-1; D unclear. Looked up from germline, CDR1 is MDHEN and CDR2 is SYDVKM. CDR3 size: 13 residues. Between the trimmed V and J ends, which lost 5 bases and 7 bases, there was a span of 14 bases. CDR3 in amino acids: CASSPPTDIEAFF. For the CDR3, the DNA is TGTGCCAGCAGTCCTCCCACCGACATTGAAGCTTTCTTT.

The genes are TRBV7-2 and TRBJ1-5; D unresolved. V was shortened by 1 base and J by 8 bases, with 6 bases between the two germline ends. The germline V gene encodes CDR1 SGHTA and CDR2 FQGNSA. This CDR3 comprises 12 residues. The CDR3 DNA reads as TGTGCCAGCAGCTTAGGTCCGGAGCCCCAGCATTTT. This codes for CASSLGPEPQHF.

This clonotype was seen a handful of times. The rearrangement links TRBV4-1 to TRBJ2-2; 7 nucleotides agree with TRBD1. Per germline, CDR1 MGHRA and CDR2 YSYEKL. The junction had 3 bases not matched to a gene; V was cut back by 4 bases and J by 1 base. The CDR3 extends over 15 amino acids. The CDR3 spells CASSLGQENTGELFF. For the CDR3, the DNA is TGCGCCAGCAGCCTAGGACAGGAGAACACCGGGGAGCTGTTTTTT.

In its sample, this clonotype was seen a few times. The V call is TRBV7-3, the J call TRBJ2-7; the match to TRBD1 covers 8 bases. Germline values: CDR1 SGHTA, CDR2 FQGTGA. The CDR3 extends over 15 amino acids. V gave up 0 bases and J gave up 0 bases; unmatched junction bases: 1. The CDR3 bases are TGTGCCAGCAGCTTAACGGACAGGGACTCCTACGAGCAGTACGTC. It specifies CASSLTDRDSYEQYV.

This chain joins TRBV7-9 and TRBJ1-6; D is perhaps TRBD1 (6 bases). The CDR3 sequence is 15 residues long. V was shortened by 6 bases and J by 8 bases, with 17 bases between the two germline ends. Germline CDR1 and CDR2: SEHNR and FQNEAQ (reference sequence). This CDR3 is CASRPTGGSDSPLHF. The DNA for the CDR3 is TGTGCCAGCAGGCCAACGGGGGGCAGCGATTCACCCCTCCACTTT.